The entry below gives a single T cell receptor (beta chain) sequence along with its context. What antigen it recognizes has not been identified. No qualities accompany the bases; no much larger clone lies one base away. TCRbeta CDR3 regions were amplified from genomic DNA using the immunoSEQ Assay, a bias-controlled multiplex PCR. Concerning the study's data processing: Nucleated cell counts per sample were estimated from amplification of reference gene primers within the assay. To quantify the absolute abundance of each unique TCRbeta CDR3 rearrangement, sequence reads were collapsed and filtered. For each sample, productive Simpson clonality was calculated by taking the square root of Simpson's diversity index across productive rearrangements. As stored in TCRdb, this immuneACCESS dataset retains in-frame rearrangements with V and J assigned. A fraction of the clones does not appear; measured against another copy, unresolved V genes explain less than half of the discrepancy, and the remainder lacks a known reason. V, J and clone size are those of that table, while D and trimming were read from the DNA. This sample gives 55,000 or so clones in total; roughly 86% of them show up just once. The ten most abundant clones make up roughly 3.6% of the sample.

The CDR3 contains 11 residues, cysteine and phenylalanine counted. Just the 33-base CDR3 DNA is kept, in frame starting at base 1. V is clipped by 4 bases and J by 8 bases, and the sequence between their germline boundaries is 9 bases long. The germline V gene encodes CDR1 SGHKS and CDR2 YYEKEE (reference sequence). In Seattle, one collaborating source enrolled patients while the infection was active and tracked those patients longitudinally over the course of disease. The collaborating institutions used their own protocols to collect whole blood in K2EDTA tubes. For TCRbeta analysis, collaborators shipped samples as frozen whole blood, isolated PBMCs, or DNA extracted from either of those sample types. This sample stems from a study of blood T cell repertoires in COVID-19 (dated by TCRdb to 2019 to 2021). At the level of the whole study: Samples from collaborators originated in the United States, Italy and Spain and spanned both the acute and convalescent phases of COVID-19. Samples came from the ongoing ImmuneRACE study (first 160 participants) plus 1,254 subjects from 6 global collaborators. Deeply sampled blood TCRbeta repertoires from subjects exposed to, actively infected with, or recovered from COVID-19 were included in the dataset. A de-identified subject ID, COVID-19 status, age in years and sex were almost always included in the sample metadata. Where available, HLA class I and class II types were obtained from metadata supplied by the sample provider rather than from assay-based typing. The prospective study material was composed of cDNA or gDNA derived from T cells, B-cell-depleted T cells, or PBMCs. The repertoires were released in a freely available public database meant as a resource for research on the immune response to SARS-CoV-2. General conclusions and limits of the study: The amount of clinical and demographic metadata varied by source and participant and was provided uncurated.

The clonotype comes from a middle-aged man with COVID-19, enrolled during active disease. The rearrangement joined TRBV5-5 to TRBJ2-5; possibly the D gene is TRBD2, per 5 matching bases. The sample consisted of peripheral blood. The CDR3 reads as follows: CASSPGETQYF. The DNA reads TGTGCCAGCAGCCCCGGGGAAACCCAGTACTTC.